The present T cell receptor (beta chain) was sequenced within a study of OX40 agonist ivuxolimab in advanced cancers. Points on this clone: What it recognizes is unknown.

Generated by immunoSEQ multiplex PCR, the TCRdb table keeps only in-frame clones and is missing some. The sample shows tens of thousands of clones, 82% of them seen only once. Looked up from germline, CDR1 is SGHNT and CDR2 is YYREEE (reference sequence). V gave up 1 base and J gave up 5 bases, with 10 bases separating them. The CDR3 is made up of 14 amino acids. Patients were ineligible given autoimmune disease history or systemic immunosuppression. Study-wide results and limits: More expanded clones were seen, on average, in CD8+ T cells than in CD4+. Those patients achieving a partial response at 0.1-3.0 mg/kg showed among the lowest clonal expansion.

The V gene is TRBV5-4, the J gene TRBJ2-1; D is ambiguous. This TCR was sampled from an adult with an advanced solid tumor such as melanoma, head and neck, liver or kidney cancer. The sequencing used CD4+ or CD8+ T cells sorted from blood, collected in a trial of the OX40 agonist ivuxolimab. CDR3 sequence (DNA): TGTGCCAGCAGCTTGCCGTTGATACACAATGAGCAGTTCTTC. It translates to CASSLPLIHNEQFF.